The subject of this entry is one TCR beta chain. Sorting with CD45RO/CCR7/CD25/CD127/CD95/CD27 yielded naive, central memory, regulatory and stem-like memory CD4+ cells. Expressed TCRB transcripts were sequenced because the isolated RNA had all been reverse transcribed beforehand. Only in-frame clones appear in the TCRdb table, and some are missing; sequencing was by immunoSEQ multiplex PCR. The profile shows hundreds of thousands of clones, approximately 12% of them singletons. This sample is drawn from a study of beta chain features in type 1 diabetes. Looking at the study overall: Cell yields, age and gender were similar between patients and healthy donors.

This receptor was taken from a young man in good health. Sequencing was done on a sample of naive CD4+ T cells from blood.

CDR3 coding DNA: TGCGCCAGCAGCTTCGGAGCTAATGAGCAGTTCTTC. Its protein is CASSFGANEQFF. The chain links TRBV5-1 to TRBJ2-1, with D unclear. CDR1 is SGHRS and CDR2 is YFSETQ in the germline V gene. The V gene lost 2 bases and the J gene lost 7 bases, with 7 bases spanning the gap. CDR3 size: 12 residues.